One and the same sample provided the 15 T cell receptor beta chains below, sequenced in a study of type 1 and type 2 diabetes patients. PCR was run on genomic DNA. A primer set of 30 forward and 13 reverse primers amplified the CDR3. Each CDR3 protein is one row after TCRdb ran MiXCR on the multiplex PCR reads. The table lists 280,000 or so distinct CDR3 sequences, around 47% of them singletons. The sequenced sample was peripheral blood mononuclear cells (PBMCs). These receptors all come from a young man with type 2 diabetes.

The chain combines TRBV20-1 with TRBJ2-5; 12 bases agree with TRBD2. V was pared by 0 bases and J by 1 base, with 9 bases of the junction left unmatched. This CDR3 has 18 amino acids. Germline V CDR1 and CDR2: DFQATT, SNEGSKA (reference sequence). CDR3 nucleotides: TGCAGTGCTAGAGATAACCGACTAGCGGGGGAAGTCCAAGAGACCCAGTACTTC. Amino acids: CSARDNRLAGEVQETQYF.

This chain uses TRBV18 with TRBJ2-3; TRBD1 matches 7 bases. CDR3 length: 14 residues. J was trimmed by 3 bases and V by 1 base; bases with no gene match: 1. Germline V gives CDR1 KGHSH, CDR2 LQKENI. The CDR3 protein is CASSPQGATDTQYF. Here the CDR3 DNA reads TGTGCCAGCTCACCACAGGGGGCAACAGATACGCAGTATTTT.

The sample holds a few counts of this clonotype. The chain employs TRBV5-1 and TRBJ2-3; 11 bases line up with TRBD2. The V segment lost 4 bases and the J segment 4 bases; nucleotides outside the gene matches: 14. CDR3 length: 18 amino acids. CDR1 and CDR2 (germline): SGHRS, YFSETQ. CDR3: CASSPGFSTSGIADTQYF. CDR3 in DNA: TGCGCCAGCAGCCCTGGCTTTTCGACTAGCGGGATCGCAGATACGCAGTATTTT.

CDR3 bases: TGTGCCAGTAGTATCGGGGTTTACAATGAGCAGTTCTTC. This codes for CASSIGVYNEQFF. J is TRBJ2-1 and V is TRBV19, with D perhaps matching TRBD2 (5 bases). Germline V gene lookup returns CDR1 LNHDA and CDR2 SQIVND (reference sequence). Trimming took off 3 bases at V and 4 bases at J, with 7 bases between the two ends. CDR3 length: 13 amino acids.

This clonotype has more than one count but fewer than ten. For the CDR3, the DNA is TGTGTTATCTCCCCGGGACAGGGGTCCTACAATGAGCAGTTCTTC. Translating it yields CVISPGQGSYNEQFF. The chain couples TRBV30 to TRBJ2-1, with 10 bases fitting TRBD1. This CDR3 is built from 15 residues. CDR1 is GTSNPN and CDR2 is SVGIG in the germline V gene (reference sequence).

The gene calls are TRBV2 and TRBJ1-2; D uncertain. V was trimmed by 5 bases and J by 2 bases, leaving 15 bases between them. Germline assignment: CDR1 SNHLY and CDR2 FYNNEI. This CDR3 is 15 amino acids long. The CDR3 DNA reads TGTGCCAGCAGTTACTCCTGGTCCGGGAACTATGGCTACACCTTC. Its protein is CASSYSWSGNYGYTF. The full variable domain, rest sourced from reference TRBV2 and TRBJ1-2, is EPEVTQTPSHQVTQMGQEVILRCVPISNHLYFYWYRQILGQKVEFLVSFYNNEISEKSEIFDDQFSVERPDGSNFTLKIRSTKLEDSAMYFCASSYSWSGNYGYTFGSGTRLTVV.

This clonotype was seen a handful of times. The CDR3 DNA is TGCAGCGTTGGGGGAAGGGACAGGGATTATGGCTACACCTTC. Protein: CSVGGRDRDYGYTF. J is TRBJ1-2 and V is TRBV29-1, with 9 bases fitting TRBD1. This CDR3 comprises 14 residues. Trimming at V came to 4 bases and at J to 5 bases, leaving 8 bases not matched to a gene. Germline lookup yields CDR1 SQVTM and CDR2 ANQGSEA.

As regards this clonotype: One end of the junction fails to match germline, which may point to a read error. CDR3 sequence (DNA): TGTGCCAGTAGTATGAGGACCAGGGGGCACTATGGCTACGCCTTC. As protein: CASSMRTRGHYGYAF. The rearrangement uses TRBV19 and TRBJ1-2; 8 bases line up with TRBD1. The CDR3 covers 15 residues. CDR1 and CDR2 from the germline V gene are LNHDA and SQIVND (reference sequence).

The chain recombines TRBV12-3 or TRBV12-4 with TRBJ1-1; the D is unclear. Trimming stripped 8 bases from V and 5 bases from J, with 21 bases between. The CDR3 runs to 15 residues. DNA of the CDR3: TGTGCCAGCTCACCGTTCCTGGAGGGTGGGACTGAAGCTTTCTTT. Residues: CASSPFLEGGTEAFF.

This chain links TRBV27 with TRBJ2-1; D call uncertain. V lost 2 bases and J lost 8, with 10 bases in between. The CDR3 contains 13 residues. Germline V lookup: CDR1 MNHEY, CDR2 SMNVEV (reference sequence). The CDR3 protein is CASSLTAVDEQFF. The CDR3 region has the DNA TGTGCCAGCAGTTTAACTGCCGTCGATGAGCAGTTCTTC.

The gene calls are TRBV14 and TRBJ2-2, with D perhaps TRBD2 (5 bases). The CDR3 has 15 amino acids. Germline CDR1 reads SGHDN; CDR2 reads FVKESK. V gave up 1 base and J gave up 7 bases, with 13 bases separating them. The CDR3 coding sequence is TGTGCCAGCAGCCAAGCCCCCGGGGTTATCGGGGAGCTGTTTTTT. Amino acid sequence: CASSQAPGVIGELFF.

J is TRBJ1-5 and V is TRBV2, with TRBD1 identical over 7 bases. Germline assignment: CDR1 SNHLY and CDR2 FYNNEI. The CDR3 extends over 14 amino acids. Germline trimming cut 5 bases from V and 5 bases from J; bases unmatched to any gene: 6. CDR3 protein: CASSLTGADQPQHF. DNA for the CDR3: TGTGCCAGCAGTCTAACAGGGGCTGATCAGCCCCAGCATTTT.

Regarding this clonotype: A read error may account for a junction end that differs from germline. The genes are TRBV29-1 and TRBJ1-1; D ambiguous. Germline-derived CDR1 and CDR2 are SQVTM and ANQGSEA. The CDR3 sequence is 14 residues long. The DNA for the CDR3 is TGCAGCGTTGAATGGCAGCCGATGAATACTGAAGCTTTCTTT. Amino acids: CSVEWQPMNTEAFF.

This clonotype was detected only once. The genes are TRBV15 and TRBJ2-1; D might be TRBD1 (6 bases). The CDR3 totals 20 residues. V lost 1 base and J lost 8, with 30 bases in between. Germline V gene sequence: CDR1 LNHNV, CDR2 YYDKDF (reference sequence). CDR3 coding DNA: TGTGCCACCAGCAGAGCGATAGGGCGGAGTGCAGGGGCAGGGCAACATGAGCAGTTCTTC. Amino acid sequence: CATSRAIGRSAGAGQHEQFF.

The genes are TRBV5-1 and TRBJ2-4; D unclear. The CDR3 covers 13 residues. V lost 1 base, J lost 7 bases, and 9 bases lay in between. Germline lookup yields CDR1 SGHRS and CDR2 YFSETQ. CDR3 in DNA: TGCGCCAGCAGCTTGATGGGCCAGAACATTCAGTACTTC. It encodes CASSLMGQNIQYF.